This T cell receptor (beta chain) was recovered during a study of blood T cell repertoires in COVID-19. Across the study: COVID-19 samples, acute and convalescent, were from the United States, Italy and Spain.

Germline V gene data show CDR1 as LGHNA and CDR2 as YNFKEQ. V lost 4 bases and J 3 bases, leaving 10 bases between the germline ends. This CDR3 spans 15 amino acids. In its sample, this clone was seen a few times. Clones were sequenced by immunoSEQ multiplex PCR, and TCRdb holds only the in-frame ones, with some missing. The table has fewer than 350,000 clones, around 88% seen once. The TCR comes from a woman between 40 and 55 years old who had recovered from COVID-19. This sequence joins TRBV4-2 and TRBJ1-6; no clear D. Material for sequencing was PBMCs or T cells enriched from blood (not recorded which). CDR3 in DNA: TGTGCCAGCAGCCCCCTGACTAGCTATAATTCACCCCTCCACTTT. It encodes CASSPLTSYNSPLHF.